The 9 T cell receptor beta chains listed next were all sequenced from one sample in a study of T cells in localized non-small cell lung cancer. TCRdb keeps only in-frame clones here, not all; method: immunoSEQ multiplex PCR. The table shows 45,000 to 55,000 clones, with approximately 90% occurring only once. The sample was peripheral blood, taken before any cancer treatment. These receptors were collected from a male donor older than 55 with stage III squamous cell lung carcinoma.

The V gene is TRBV7-2, the J gene TRBJ2-5, with 7 bases lining up with TRBD1. CDR1 SGHTA and CDR2 FQGNSA come from the germline V gene. The CDR3 runs to 14 residues. Trimming removed 4 bases from V and 5 bases from J; junction bases left unmatched: 7. CDR3 in DNA: TGTGCCAGCAGCTCCCGACAGGGCGGGGAGACCCAGTACTTC. This sequence encodes CASSSRQGGETQYF.

The V and J genes are TRBV28 and TRBJ1-4; 8 nucleotides agree with TRBD1. The CDR3 loop spans 18 amino acids. The germline V gene encodes CDR1 MDHEN and CDR2 SYDVKM. After removal of 5 bases from V and 5 bases from J, the junction contained 16 bases not matched to a gene. This CDR3 reads CASSGAGRGLPYNEKLFF. The DNA of the CDR3 is TGTGCCAGCAGTGGGGCGGGCAGGGGGCTACCCTACAATGAAAAACTGTTTTTT. Variable domain in full (rest from reference TRBV28 and TRBJ1-4): DVKVTQSSRYLVKRTGEKVFLECVQDMDHENMFWYRQDPGLGLRLIYFSYDVKMKEKGDIPEGYSVSREKKERFSLILESASTNQTSMYLCASSGAGRGLPYNEKLFFGSGTQLSVL.

With regard to this clone: The sample has other DNA sequences that encode this CDR3 too. V usage is TRBV13 and J usage is TRBJ1-5; tentatively, D is TRBD1 (6 bases). Germline CDR1 is PRHDT and CDR2 is FYEKMQ (reference sequence). The CDR3 has 16 amino acids. Trimming shortened V by 0 bases and J by 1 base, and 10 bases separated the two germline ends. CDR3: CASSLGGGRSNQPQHF. The CDR3 nucleotides read TGTGCCAGCAGCTTAGGAGGGGGACGGAGCAATCAGCCCCAGCATTTT.

The V gene is TRBV16, the J gene TRBJ1-3, with unresolved D. CDR1 and CDR2 (germline): KGHSY, FQNENV. V lost 2 bases and J 0 bases, leaving 8 bases between the germline ends. The CDR3 spans 15 residues. In nucleotides, the CDR3 is TGTGCCAGCAGCCAAGTCAAAGTCTCTGGAAACACCATATATTTT. Translated: CASSQVKVSGNTIYF.

This clone has a single count. This chain joins TRBV6-5 and TRBJ1-2; TRBD1 aligns across 8 bases. Germline lookup yields CDR1 MNHEY and CDR2 SVGAGI. Trimming took 6 bases from V and 5 from J; bases not matched to a gene: 8. The CDR3 totals 14 residues. The CDR3 nucleotides are TGTGCCAGCAGCTCAGAGGACAGGGAGTATGGCTACACCTTC. It codes for CASSSEDREYGYTF.

The genes are TRBV5-4 and TRBJ1-1; D might be TRBD1 (5 bases). V lost 4 bases and J 2 bases, leaving 18 bases between the germline ends. CDR3 length: 16 amino acids. Germline loops: CDR1 SGHNT, CDR2 YYREEE (reference sequence). The CDR3 nucleotides are TGTGCCAGCAGCCCCCCAAGGACACTAGTTAACACTGAAGCTTTCTTT. It translates to CASSPPRTLVNTEAFF.

V is TRBV28 and J is TRBJ2-3; 8 positions match TRBD2. The germline V gene encodes CDR1 MDHEN and CDR2 SYDVKM. CDR3 length: 16 residues. Trimming cost V 2 bases and J 0 bases; bases outside gene matches: 4. This chain's CDR3 is CASSLGSGVSTDTQYF. CDR3 coding DNA: TGTGCCAGCAGTTTAGGTAGCGGGGTTAGCACAGATACGCAGTATTTT. Based on the CDR3 plus reference TRBV28 and TRBJ2-3, the full variable domain is DVKVTQSSRYLVKRTGEKVFLECVQDMDHENMFWYRQDPGLGLRLIYFSYDVKMKEKGDIPEGYSVSREKKERFSLILESASTNQTSMYLCASSLGSGVSTDTQYFGPGTRLTVL.

The chain joins TRBV5-1 to TRBJ2-3; D gene ambiguous. Per the germline V gene, CDR1 is SGHRS and CDR2 is YFSETQ. The V end was cut by 0 bases, the J end by 3 bases, with 5 bases between. CDR3 length equals 13 residues. The DNA for the CDR3 is TGCGCCAGCAGCTTGGTGGGGACAGATACGCAGTATTTT. This gives the protein CASSLVGTDTQYF.

V usage is TRBV6-1 and J usage is TRBJ2-7; D is unresolved. The CDR3 spans 11 residues. The V end lost 8 bases, the J end lost 7 bases, and 12 bases lay between the germline ends. Germline values: CDR1 MNHNS, CDR2 SASEGT. CDR3 sequence reads: CASPKGLEQYF. The CDR3 coding sequence is TGTGCCAGCCCAAAAGGGCTTGAGCAGTACTTC.